One sample yielded the 5 T cell receptor beta chains listed below, sequenced in a study of cytomegalovirus exposure and HLA in healthy donors (dated by TCRdb to about 2017). The library was built by means of the immunoSEQ multiplex PCR assay. For the multiplex PCR, a mixture combining 60 forward primers for TCR Vbeta segments and 13 reverse primers for TCR Jbeta segments was used. TCRdb re-hosts the immuneACCESS table, in-frame sequences only. Its copies lack some clones; in the studies checked, an unresolved V gene accounts for under half of them, and the cause for the rest is not known. The sample table records under 150,000 clones; around 75% of these occur just once. Of the sample, 1.6% is held by the ten largest clones. Sequenced: PBMCs. The source of these receptors is a woman younger than 35 in good health and CMV-seronegative.

The rearrangement joins TRBV5-4 to TRBJ2-5; possible D gene TRBD1, 6 bases. The CDR3 sequence is 14 residues long. Germline V gene data show CDR1 as SGHNT and CDR2 as YYREEE (reference sequence). V was trimmed by 1 base and J by 5 bases, leaving 12 bases between them. In DNA form, the CDR3 reads TGTGCCAGCAGCTTGAAGGGGGAAGGGGAGACCCAGTACTTC. This encodes CASSLKGEGETQYF.

This clone was recorded a few times. The chain recombines TRBV19 with TRBJ2-7; possible D gene TRBD1, 5 bases. V gave up 5 bases and J gave up 6 bases, with 14 bases separating them. Per the germline V gene, CDR1 is LNHDA and CDR2 is SQIVND (reference sequence). The CDR3 is 13 residues long. CDR3 bases: TGTGCCAGTAGTCATCCAGGGATCGGCGAGCAGTACTTC. Amino acids: CASSHPGIGEQYF.

V usage is TRBV11-2 and J usage is TRBJ2-7; 7 nucleotides align to TRBD1. The CDR3 runs 14 residues. With 1 base clipped from V and 9 bases from J, the junction kept 9 bases outside the gene matches. Per the germline V gene, CDR1 is SGHAT and CDR2 is FQNNGV. The CDR3 spells CASSLGGGRDRQYF. CDR3 coding DNA: TGTGCCAGCAGCTTAGGTGGGGGACGGGACAGGCAGTACTTC.

The chain recombines TRBV7-9 with TRBJ2-7; 7 nucleotides align to TRBD2. There are 15 residues in the CDR3. V was clipped by 4 bases and J by 2 bases; unmatched bases: 8. The germline gives CDR1 SEHNR, CDR2 FQNEAQ (reference sequence). The CDR3 loop is CASSSLAEITYEQYF. CDR3 coding DNA: TGTGCCAGCAGCTCCCTAGCGGAGATAACCTACGAGCAGTACTTC. Together with reference TRBV7-9 and TRBJ2-7, the CDR3 gives the full variable domain: DTGVSQNPRHKITKRGQNVTFRCDPISEHNRLYWYRQTLGQGPEFLTYFQNEAQLEKSRLLSDRFSAERPKGSFSTLEIQRTEQGDSAMYLCASSSLAEITYEQYFGPGTRLTVT.

In this sample, this clone turned up once. The chain joins TRBV28 to TRBJ2-2; D possibly corresponds to TRBD1 (5 bases). Trimming pared 3 bases from V and 2 bases from J, leaving 7 bases between. CDR3 length equals 14 residues. CDR1 MDHEN and CDR2 SYDVKM come from the germline V gene. CDR3 residues: CASSFRTNTGELFF. As DNA, the CDR3 is TGTGCCAGCAGTTTTAGGACAAACACCGGGGAGCTGTTTTTT.